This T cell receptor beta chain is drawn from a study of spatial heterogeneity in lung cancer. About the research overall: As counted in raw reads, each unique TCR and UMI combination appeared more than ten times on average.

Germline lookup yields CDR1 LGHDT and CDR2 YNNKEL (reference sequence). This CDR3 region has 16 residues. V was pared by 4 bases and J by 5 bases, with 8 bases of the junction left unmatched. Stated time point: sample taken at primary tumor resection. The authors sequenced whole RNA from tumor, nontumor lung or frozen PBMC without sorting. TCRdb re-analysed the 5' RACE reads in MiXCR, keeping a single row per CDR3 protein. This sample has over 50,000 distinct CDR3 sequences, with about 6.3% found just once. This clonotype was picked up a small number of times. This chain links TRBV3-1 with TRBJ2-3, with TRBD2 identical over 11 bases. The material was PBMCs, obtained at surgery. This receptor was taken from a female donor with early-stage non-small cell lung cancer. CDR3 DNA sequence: TGTGCCAGCAGCCCTGTAGCGGGGGGGCCGGGAGATACGCAGTATTTT. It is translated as CASSPVAGGPGDTQYF.